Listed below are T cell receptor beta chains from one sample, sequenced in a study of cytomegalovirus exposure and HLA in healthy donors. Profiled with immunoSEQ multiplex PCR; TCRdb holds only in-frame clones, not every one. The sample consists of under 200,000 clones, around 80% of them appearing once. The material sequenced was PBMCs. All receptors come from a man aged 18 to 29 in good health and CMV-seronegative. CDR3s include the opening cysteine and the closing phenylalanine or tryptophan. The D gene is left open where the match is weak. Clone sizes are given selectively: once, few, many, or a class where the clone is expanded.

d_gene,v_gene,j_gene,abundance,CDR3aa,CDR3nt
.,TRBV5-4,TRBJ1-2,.,CASSLRSRGQAYGYTF,TGTGCCAGCAGCTTGAGAAGCAGGGGTCAAGCCTATGGCTACACCTTC
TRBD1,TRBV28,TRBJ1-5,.,CASRLATGDNQPQHF,TGTGCCAGCCGCCTGGCGACAGGGGACAATCAGCCCCAGCATTTT
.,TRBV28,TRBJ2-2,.,CASILQVNTGELFF,TGTGCCAGCATACTACAGGTGAACACCGGGGAGCTGTTTTTT
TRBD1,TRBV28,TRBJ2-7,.,CASSFWGTGNYEQYF,TGTGCCAGCAGTTTTTGGGGGACAGGGAATTACGAGCAGTACTTC
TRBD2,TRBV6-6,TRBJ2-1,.,CASKGAGGPRNEQFF,TGTGCCAGCAAGGGAGCGGGAGGGCCGCGCAATGAGCAGTTCTTC
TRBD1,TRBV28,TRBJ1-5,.,CACTGTGGNQPQHF,TGTGCCTGCACCGGGACAGGGGGCAATCAGCCCCAGCATTTT
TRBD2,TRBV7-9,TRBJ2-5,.,CASSLALSGAPYQETQYF,TGTGCCAGCAGCTTAGCGTTGAGCGGGGCCCCGTACCAAGAGACCCAGTACTTC
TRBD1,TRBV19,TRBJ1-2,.,CASTGQGINYGYTF,TGTGCCAGTACCGGACAGGGGATTAACTATGGCTACACCTTC
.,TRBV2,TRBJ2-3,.,CASSESNTDTQYF,TGTGCCAGCAGTGAATCTAACACAGATACGCAGTATTTT
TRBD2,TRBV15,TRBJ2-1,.,CATRSLLAGDGDNEQFF,TGTGCCACCAGGTCGCTGCTAGCGGGAGATGGGGACAATGAGCAGTTCTTC
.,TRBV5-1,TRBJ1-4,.,CASSLDVQLNEKLFF,TGCGCCAGCAGCTTGGACGTACAGCTTAATGAAAAACTGTTTTTT
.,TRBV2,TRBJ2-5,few,CASRPGLIQETQYF,TGTGCCAGTCGCCCCGGACTGATACAAGAGACCCAGTACTTC
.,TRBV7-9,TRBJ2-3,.,CSSSLRSPRQADTQYF,TGTTCCAGCAGCCTAAGGTCGCCCAGGCAAGCAGATACGCAGTATTTT
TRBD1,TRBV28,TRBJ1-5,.,CASRVPGGNGQPQHF,TGTGCCAGCAGAGTCCCAGGGGGTAACGGGCAGCCCCAGCATTTT
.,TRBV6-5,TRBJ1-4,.,CASSYLELFF,TGTGCCAGCAGTTACCTCGAACTGTTTTTT
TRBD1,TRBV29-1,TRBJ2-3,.,CSVADRGTDTQYF,TGCAGCGTTGCAGACAGGGGCACAGATACGCAGTATTTT
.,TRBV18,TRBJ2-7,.,CASSPERGEQYF,TGTGCCAGCTCACCAGAAAGGGGCGAGCAGTACTTC
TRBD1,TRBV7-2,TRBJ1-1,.,CASSFRDRDTEAFF,TGTGCCAGCAGCTTTCGGGACAGGGACACTGAAGCTTTCTTT
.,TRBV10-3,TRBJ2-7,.,CAIRGGYEQYF,TGTGCCATCCGCGGTGGCTACGAGCAGTACTTC
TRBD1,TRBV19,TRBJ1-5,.,CASRDGIGTGYQPQHF,TGTGCCAGTAGAGATGGAATAGGGACAGGCTATCAGCCCCAGCATTTT
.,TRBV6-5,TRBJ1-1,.,CASTSDSEAFF,TGTGCCAGCACTTCGGACAGTGAAGCTTTCTTT
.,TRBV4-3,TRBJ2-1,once,CASSSYSYNEQFF,TGCGCCAGCAGCTCCTATTCCTACAATGAGCAGTTCTTC
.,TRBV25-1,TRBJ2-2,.,CASIGGSLPGELFF,TGTGCCAGCATAGGCGGGTCCCTCCCCGGGGAGCTGTTTTTT
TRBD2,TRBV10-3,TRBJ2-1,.,CAISDVGTRGSSYNEQFF,TGTGCCATCAGCGACGTCGGGACTAGGGGTAGCTCCTACAATGAGCAGTTCTTC
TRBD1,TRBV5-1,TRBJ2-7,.,CASSLQGAGYEQYF,TGCGCCAGCAGCTTACAGGGGGCTGGGTACGAGCAGTACTTC
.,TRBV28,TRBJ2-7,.,CASSLNRGFPSYEQYF,TGTGCCAGCAGTTTAAATCGAGGGTTCCCTTCCTACGAGCAGTACTTC
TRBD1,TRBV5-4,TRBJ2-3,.,CASSPFRDRGTDTQYF,TGTGCCAGCAGCCCATTCCGGGACAGGGGAACAGATACGCAGTATTTT
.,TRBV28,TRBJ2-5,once,CASSLPTPETQYF,TGTGCCAGCAGTTTGCCTACCCCGGAGACCCAGTACTTC
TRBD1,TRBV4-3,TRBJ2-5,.,CASSQDRGTGETQYF,TGCGCCAGCAGCCAAGATCGAGGGACAGGGGAGACCCAGTACTTC
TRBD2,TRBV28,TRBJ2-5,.,CATRLGGGWTQYF,TGTGCCACCAGACTCGGCGGGGGTTGGACCCAGTACTTC
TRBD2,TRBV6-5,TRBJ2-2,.,CASSYGREVTGELFF,TGTGCCAGCAGTTACGGGCGGGAGGTCACCGGGGAGCTGTTTTTT
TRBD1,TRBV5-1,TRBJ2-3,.,CASSFGTGFSTDTQYF,TGCGCCAGCAGCTTCGGGACAGGGTTCAGCACAGATACGCAGTATTTT
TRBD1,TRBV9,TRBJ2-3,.,CASSVGPGGLDTQYF,TGTGCCAGCAGCGTAGGCCCAGGGGGCCTAGATACGCAGTATTTT
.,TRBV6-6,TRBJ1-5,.,CASSYETSNQPQHF,TGTGCCAGCAGTTACGAGACATCGAATCAGCCCCAGCATTTT
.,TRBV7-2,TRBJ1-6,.,CASSRFGLLTSYNSPLHF,TGTGCCAGCAGCAGATTCGGACTCCTTACCTCCTATAATTCACCCCTCCACTTT
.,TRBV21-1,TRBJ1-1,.,CASSFRPGTVLGDTEAFF,TGTGCCAGCAGCTTCCGTCCCGGGACAGTCCTTGGGGACACTGAAGCTTTCTTT
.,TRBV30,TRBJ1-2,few,CAWAEANYGYTF,TGTGCCTGGGCGGAGGCCAACTATGGCTACACCTTC
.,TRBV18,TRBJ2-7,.,CASSPLSIHEQYF,TGTGCCAGCTCACCACTTAGCATCCACGAGCAGTACTTC
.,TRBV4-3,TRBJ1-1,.,CASSQDQWRDTEAFF,TGCGCCAGCAGCCAAGATCAGTGGAGGGACACTGAAGCTTTCTTT
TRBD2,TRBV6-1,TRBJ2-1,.,CASSERAGGLFNEQFF,TGTGCCAGCAGTGAGCGGGCGGGGGGTCTCTTCAATGAGCAGTTCTTC
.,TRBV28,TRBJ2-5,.,CASRDREGETQYF,TGTGCCAGCAGGGACAGGGAGGGAGAGACCCAGTACTTC
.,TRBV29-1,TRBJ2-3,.,CSVGTGTDTQYF,TGCAGCGTTGGGACAGGCACAGATACGCAGTATTTT
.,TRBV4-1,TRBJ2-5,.,CASSQVLRAETQYF,TGCGCCAGCAGCCAAGTACTCAGGGCAGAGACCCAGTACTTC
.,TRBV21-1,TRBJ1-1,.,CASSKVGLNTEAFF,TGTGCCAGCAGCAAAGTTGGGCTGAACACTGAAGCTTTCTTT
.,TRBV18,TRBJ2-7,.,CASSPTQQNEQYF,TGTGCCAGCTCACCAACGCAACAGAACGAGCAGTACTTC
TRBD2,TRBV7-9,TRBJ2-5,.,CASSPRPPGGETQYF,TGTGCCAGCAGCCCCCGCCCCCCCGGGGGGGAGACCCAGTACTTC